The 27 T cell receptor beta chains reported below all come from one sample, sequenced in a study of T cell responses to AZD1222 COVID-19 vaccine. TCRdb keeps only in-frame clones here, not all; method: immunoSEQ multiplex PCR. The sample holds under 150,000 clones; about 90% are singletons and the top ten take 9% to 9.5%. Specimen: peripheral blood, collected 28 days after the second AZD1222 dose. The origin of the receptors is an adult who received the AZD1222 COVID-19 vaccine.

The CDR3 bases are TGTGCCAGCAGCCTACCCCGGGCCGGCAGGGCCGCTCACGAGCAGTACTTC. The encoded protein is CASSLPRAGRAAHEQYF. The gene calls are TRBV16 and TRBJ2-7; the D gene is possibly TRBD1 (5 bases). V shed 4 bases and J shed 5 bases, with 24 bases lying between them. The CDR3 spans 17 residues. Germline V gene data show CDR1 as KGHSY and CDR2 as FQNENV.

The CDR3 DNA follows: TGTGCCAGCAGCTTAGAGGGCAGCCGGGAGGGAAACACCATATATTTT. This sequence encodes CASSLEGSREGNTIYF. The chain is built from TRBV7-8 and TRBJ1-3, with unresolved D. The V and J ends lost 1 base and 4 bases respectively, with 14 bases between them. The V gene's germline CDR1 is SGHVS and CDR2 FQNEAQ. The CDR3 is 16 amino acids.

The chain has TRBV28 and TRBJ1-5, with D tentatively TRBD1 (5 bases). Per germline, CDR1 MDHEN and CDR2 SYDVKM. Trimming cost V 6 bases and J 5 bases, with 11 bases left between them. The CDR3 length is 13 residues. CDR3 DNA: TGTGCCAGCAGCCCAGGGACGTATCAGCCCCAGCATTTT. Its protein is CASSPGTYQPQHF.

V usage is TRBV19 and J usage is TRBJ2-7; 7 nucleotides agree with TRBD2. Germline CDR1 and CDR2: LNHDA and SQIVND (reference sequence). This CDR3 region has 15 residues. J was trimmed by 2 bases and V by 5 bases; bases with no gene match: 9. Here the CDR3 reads CASSPLSGLAYEQYF. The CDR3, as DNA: TGTGCCAGTAGTCCACTTAGCGGGCTAGCCTACGAGCAGTACTTC.

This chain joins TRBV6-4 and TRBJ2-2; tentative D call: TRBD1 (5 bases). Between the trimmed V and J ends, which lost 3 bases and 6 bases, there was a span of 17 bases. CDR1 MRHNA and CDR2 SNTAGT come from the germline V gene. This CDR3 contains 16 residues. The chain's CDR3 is CASSENSQGGPGELFF. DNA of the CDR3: TGTGCCAGCAGTGAGAACTCTCAGGGTGGTCCCGGGGAGCTGTTTTTT.

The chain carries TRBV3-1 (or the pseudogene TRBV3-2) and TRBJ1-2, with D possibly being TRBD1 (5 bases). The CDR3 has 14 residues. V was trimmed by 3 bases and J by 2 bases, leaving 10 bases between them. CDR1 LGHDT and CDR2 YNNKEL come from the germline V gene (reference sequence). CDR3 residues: CASSHRTTNYGYTF. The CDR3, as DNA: TGTGCCAGCAGCCATAGGACAACAAACTATGGCTACACCTTC.

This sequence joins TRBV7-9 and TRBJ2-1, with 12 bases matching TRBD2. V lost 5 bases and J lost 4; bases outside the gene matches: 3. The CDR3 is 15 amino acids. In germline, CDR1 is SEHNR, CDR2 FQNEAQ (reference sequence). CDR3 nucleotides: TGTGCCAGCAGCCCGACTAGCGGGGGTTACAATGAGCAGTTCTTC. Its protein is CASSPTSGGYNEQFF.

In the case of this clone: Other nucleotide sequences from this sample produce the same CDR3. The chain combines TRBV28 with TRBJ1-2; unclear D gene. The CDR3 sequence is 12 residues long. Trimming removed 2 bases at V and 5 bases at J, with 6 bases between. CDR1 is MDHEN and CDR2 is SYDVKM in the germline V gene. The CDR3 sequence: CASSLGRYGYTF. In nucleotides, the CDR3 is TGTGCCAGCAGTTTAGGTCGGTATGGCTACACCTTC.

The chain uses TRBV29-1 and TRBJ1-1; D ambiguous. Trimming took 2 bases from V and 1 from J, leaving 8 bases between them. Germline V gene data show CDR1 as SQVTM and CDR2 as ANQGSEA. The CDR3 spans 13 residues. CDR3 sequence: CSVEKPENTEAFF. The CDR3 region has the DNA TGCAGCGTTGAAAAGCCGGAGAACACTGAAGCTTTCTTT.

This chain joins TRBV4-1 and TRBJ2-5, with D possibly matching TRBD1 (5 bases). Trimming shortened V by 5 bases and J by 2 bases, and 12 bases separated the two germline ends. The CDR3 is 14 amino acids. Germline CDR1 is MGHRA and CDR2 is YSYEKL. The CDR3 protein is CASSKQVTQETQYF. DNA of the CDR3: TGCGCCAGCAGCAAACAGGTTACTCAAGAGACCCAGTACTTC.

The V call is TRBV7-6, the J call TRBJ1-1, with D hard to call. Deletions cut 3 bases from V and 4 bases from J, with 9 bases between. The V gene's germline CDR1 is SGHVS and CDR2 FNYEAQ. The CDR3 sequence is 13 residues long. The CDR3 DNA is TGTGCCAGCAGCTTTGCAGGAACCACTGAAGCTTTCTTT. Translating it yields CASSFAGTTEAFF.

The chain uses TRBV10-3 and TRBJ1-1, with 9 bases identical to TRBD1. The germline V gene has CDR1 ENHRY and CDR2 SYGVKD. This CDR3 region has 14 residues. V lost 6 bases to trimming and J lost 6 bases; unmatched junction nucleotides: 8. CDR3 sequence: CAIRRTGVEAEAFF. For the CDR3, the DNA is TGTGCCATCAGGCGGACAGGGGTAGAGGCTGAAGCTTTCTTT.

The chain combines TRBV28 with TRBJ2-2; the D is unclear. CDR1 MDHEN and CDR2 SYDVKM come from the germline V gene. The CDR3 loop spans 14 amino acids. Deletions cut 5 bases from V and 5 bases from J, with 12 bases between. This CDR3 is CASSHHLGTGELFF. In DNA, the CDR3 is TGTGCCAGCAGTCACCACCTGGGTACCGGGGAGCTGTTTTTT.

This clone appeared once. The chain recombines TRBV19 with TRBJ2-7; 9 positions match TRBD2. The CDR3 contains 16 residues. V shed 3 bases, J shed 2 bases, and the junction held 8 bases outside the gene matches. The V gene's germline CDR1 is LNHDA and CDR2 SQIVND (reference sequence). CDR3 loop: CASSISGASGAYEQYF. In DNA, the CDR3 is TGTGCCAGTAGTATTAGTGGGGCTAGCGGGGCCTACGAGCAGTACTTC.

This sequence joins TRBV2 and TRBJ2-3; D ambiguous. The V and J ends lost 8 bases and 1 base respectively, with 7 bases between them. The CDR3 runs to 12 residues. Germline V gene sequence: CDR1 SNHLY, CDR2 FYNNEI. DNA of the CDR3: TGTGCCAGCGAGCTGGGCACAGATACGCAGTATTTT. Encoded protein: CASELGTDTQYF.

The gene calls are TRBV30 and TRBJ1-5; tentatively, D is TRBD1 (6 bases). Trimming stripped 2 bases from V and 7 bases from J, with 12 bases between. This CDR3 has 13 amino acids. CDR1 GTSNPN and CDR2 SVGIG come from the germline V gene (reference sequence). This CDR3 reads CAWSNRQVQPQHF. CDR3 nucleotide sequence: TGTGCCTGGAGTAACCGACAGGTCCAGCCCCAGCATTTT.

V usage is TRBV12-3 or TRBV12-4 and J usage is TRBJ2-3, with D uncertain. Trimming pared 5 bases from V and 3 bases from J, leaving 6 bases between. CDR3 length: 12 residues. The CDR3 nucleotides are TGTGCCAGCAGTCTTGGGACAGATACGCAGTATTTT. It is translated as CASSLGTDTQYF.

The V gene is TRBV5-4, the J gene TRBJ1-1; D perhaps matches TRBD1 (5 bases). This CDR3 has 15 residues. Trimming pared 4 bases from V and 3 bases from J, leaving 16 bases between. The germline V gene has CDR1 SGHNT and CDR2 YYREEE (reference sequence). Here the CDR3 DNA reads TGTGCCAGCAGCCGTTACACACTAGGGGACACTGAAGCTTTCTTT. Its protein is CASSRYTLGDTEAFF.

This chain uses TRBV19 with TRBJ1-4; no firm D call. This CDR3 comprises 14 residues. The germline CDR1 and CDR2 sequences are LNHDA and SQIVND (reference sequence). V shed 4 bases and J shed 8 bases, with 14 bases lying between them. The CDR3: CASSKSHGGEKLFF. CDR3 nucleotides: TGTGCCAGTAGTAAATCACACGGTGGCGAAAAACTGTTTTTT.

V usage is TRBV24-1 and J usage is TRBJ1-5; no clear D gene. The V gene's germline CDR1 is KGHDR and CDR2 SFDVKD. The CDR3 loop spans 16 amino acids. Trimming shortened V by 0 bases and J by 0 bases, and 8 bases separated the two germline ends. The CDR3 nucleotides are TGTGCCACCAGTGATTTGGAGGACCCTAGCAATCAGCCCCAGCATTTT. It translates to CATSDLEDPSNQPQHF.

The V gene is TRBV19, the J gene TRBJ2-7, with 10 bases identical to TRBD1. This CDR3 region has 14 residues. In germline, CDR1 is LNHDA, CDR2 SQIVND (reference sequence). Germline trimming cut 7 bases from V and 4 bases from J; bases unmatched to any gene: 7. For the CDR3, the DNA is TGTGCCAGTACCTCCGGGACAGGGGAGTACGAGCAGTACTTC. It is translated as CASTSGTGEYEQYF.

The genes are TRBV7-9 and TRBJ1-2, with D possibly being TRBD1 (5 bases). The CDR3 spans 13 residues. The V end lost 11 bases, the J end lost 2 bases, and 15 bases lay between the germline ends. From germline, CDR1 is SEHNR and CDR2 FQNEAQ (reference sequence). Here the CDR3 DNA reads TGTGCCCACGGGGGTGGGGAAAACTATGGCTACACCTTC. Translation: CAHGGGENYGYTF.

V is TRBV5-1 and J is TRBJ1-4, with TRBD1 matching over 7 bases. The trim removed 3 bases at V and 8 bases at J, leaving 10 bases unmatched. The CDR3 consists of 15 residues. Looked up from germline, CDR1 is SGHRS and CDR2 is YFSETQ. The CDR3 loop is CASSWSWGQSEKLFF. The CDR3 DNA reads TGCGCCAGCAGCTGGTCCTGGGGACAGTCAGAAAAACTGTTTTTT.

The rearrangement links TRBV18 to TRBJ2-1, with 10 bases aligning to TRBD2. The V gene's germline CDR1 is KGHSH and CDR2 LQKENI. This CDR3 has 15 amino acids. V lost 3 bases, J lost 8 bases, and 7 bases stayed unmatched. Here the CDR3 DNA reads TGTGCCAGCTCACCGCTAGCGGGAGTCTCCCATGAGCAGTTCTTC. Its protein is CASSPLAGVSHEQFF.

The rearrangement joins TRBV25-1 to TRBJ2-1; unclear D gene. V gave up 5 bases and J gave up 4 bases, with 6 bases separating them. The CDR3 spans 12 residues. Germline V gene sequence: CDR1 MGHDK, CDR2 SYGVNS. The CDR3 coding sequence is TGTGCCAGCAGTCTGGAATACAATGAGCAGTTCTTC. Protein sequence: CASSLEYNEQFF.

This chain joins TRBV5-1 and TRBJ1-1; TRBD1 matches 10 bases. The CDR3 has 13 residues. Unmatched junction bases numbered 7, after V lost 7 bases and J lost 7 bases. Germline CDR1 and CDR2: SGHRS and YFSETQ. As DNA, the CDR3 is TGCGCCAGCTCCCGACAGGGGGCCGATGAAGCTTTCTTT. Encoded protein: CASSRQGADEAFF.

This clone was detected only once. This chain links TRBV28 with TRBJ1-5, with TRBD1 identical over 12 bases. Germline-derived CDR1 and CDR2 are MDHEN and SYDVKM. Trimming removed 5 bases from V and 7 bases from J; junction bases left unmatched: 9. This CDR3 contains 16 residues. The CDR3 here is CASSPTGTGGVQPQHF. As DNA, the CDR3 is TGTGCCAGCAGTCCGACCGGGACAGGGGGCGTCCAGCCCCAGCATTTT.